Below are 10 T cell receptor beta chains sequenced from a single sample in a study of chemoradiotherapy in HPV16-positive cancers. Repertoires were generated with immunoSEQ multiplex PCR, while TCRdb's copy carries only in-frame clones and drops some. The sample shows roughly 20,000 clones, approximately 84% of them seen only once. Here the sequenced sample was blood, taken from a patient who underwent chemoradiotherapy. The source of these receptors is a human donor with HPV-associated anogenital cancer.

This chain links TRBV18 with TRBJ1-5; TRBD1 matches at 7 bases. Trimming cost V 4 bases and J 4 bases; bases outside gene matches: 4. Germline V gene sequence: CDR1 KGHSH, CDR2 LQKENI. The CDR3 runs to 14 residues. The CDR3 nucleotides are TGTGCCAGCTCACAAGGGACAGAGAATCAGCCCCAGCATTTT. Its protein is CASSQGTENQPQHF.

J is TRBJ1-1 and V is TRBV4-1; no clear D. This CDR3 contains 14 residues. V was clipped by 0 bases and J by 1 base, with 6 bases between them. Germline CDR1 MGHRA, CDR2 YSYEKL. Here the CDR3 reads CASSQDPENTEAFF. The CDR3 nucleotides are TGCGCCAGCAGCCAAGATCCAGAGAACACTGAAGCTTTCTTT.

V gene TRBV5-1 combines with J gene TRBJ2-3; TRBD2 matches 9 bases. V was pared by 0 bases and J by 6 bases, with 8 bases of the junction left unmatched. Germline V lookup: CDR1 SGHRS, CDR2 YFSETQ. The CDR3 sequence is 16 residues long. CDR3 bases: TGCGCCAGCAGCTTGGTGCCGGGACTAGCATCCGATACGCAGTATTTT. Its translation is CASSLVPGLASDTQYF.

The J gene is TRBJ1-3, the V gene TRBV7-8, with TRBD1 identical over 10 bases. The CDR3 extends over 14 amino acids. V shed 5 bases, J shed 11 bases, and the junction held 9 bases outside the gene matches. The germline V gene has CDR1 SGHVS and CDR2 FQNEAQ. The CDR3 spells CASSPGQGSLSIYF. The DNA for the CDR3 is TGTGCCAGCAGCCCGGGACAGGGGAGTTTATCCATATATTTT.

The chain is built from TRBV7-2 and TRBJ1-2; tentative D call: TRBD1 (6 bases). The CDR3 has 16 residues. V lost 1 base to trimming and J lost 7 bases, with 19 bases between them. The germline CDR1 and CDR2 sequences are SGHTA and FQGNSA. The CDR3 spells CASSLVGFMGGLGYTF. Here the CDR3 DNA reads TGTGCCAGCAGCTTAGTTGGATTTATGGGGGGCCTTGGCTACACCTTC.

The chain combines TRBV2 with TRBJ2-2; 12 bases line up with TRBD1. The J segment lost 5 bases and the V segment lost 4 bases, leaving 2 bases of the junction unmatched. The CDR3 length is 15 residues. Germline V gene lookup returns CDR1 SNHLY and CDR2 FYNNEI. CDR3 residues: CASSAGQGATGELFF. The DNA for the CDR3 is TGTGCCAGCAGTGCGGGACAGGGGGCTACCGGGGAGCTGTTTTTT.

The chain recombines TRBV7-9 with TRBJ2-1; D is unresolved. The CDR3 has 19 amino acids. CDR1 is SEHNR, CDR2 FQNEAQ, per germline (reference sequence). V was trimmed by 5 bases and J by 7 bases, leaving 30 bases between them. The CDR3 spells CASSATSKPSALVINEQFF. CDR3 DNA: TGTGCCAGCAGCGCGACCTCGAAACCGTCCGCCCTCGTCATAAATGAGCAGTTCTTC.

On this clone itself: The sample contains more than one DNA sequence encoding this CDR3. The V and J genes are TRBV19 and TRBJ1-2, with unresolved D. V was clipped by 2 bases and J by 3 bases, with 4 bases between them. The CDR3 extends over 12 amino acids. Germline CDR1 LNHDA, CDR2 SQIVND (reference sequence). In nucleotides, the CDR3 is TGTGCCAGTAGTATACGAGACTATGGCTACACCTTC. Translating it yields CASSIRDYGYTF.

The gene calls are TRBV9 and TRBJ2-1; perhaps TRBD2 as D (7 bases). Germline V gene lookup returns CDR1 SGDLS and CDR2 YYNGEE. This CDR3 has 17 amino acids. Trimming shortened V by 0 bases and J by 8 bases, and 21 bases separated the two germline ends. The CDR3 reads CASSVATGGPLFDEQFF. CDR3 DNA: TGTGCCAGCAGCGTAGCTACCGGGGGGCCTCTTTTCGATGAGCAGTTCTTC.

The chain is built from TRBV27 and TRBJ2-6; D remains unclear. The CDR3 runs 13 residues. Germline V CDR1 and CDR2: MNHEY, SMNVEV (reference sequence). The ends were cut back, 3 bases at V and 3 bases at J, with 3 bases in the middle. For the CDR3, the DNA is TGTGCCAGCAGTTTTTTTGGGGCCAACGTCCTGACTTTC. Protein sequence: CASSFFGANVLTF. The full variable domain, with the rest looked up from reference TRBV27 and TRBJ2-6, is EAQVTQNPRYLITVTGKKLTVTCSQNMNHEYMSWYRQDPGLGLRQIYYSMNVEVTDKGDVPEGYKVSRKEKRNFPLILESPSPNQTSLYFCASSFFGANVLTFGAGSRLTVL.